Listed here are 9 T cell receptor beta chains from one sample, sequenced in a study of blood T cell repertoires in COVID-19. TCRdb's table, derived via immunoSEQ multiplex PCR, lists solely in-frame clones and lacks some. This table has around 480,000 clones, around 89% appearing once. Input material: peripheral blood. The source of these receptors is a woman between 50 and 59 years old with COVID-19, enrolled during active disease.

The chain is built from TRBV7-9 and TRBJ2-3, with D maybe TRBD2 (5 bases). The CDR3 is 14 residues long. Per the germline V gene, CDR1 is SEHNR and CDR2 is FQNEAQ (reference sequence). The V gene lost 3 bases and the J gene lost 4 bases, with 11 bases spanning the gap. CDR3 region: CASSFRGMADTQYF. In DNA form, the CDR3 reads TGTGCCAGCAGCTTTCGAGGGATGGCAGATACGCAGTATTTT.

This clone came up once. This sample also contains other DNA sequences that code for the same CDR3. This rearrangement joins TRBV7-9 to TRBJ2-3; 9 positions agree with TRBD1. The junction had 4 bases not matched to a gene; V was cut back by 3 bases and J by 6 bases. Germline lookup yields CDR1 SEHNR and CDR2 FQNEAQ (reference sequence). This CDR3 comprises 14 residues. The DNA for the CDR3 is TGTGCCAGCAGCTTGGGACAGGGTGGTGATACGCAGTATTTT. The encoded protein is CASSLGQGGDTQYF.

The chain uses TRBV23-1 and TRBJ1-2, with D possibly TRBD1 on 6 matching bases. TRBV23-1 is known as an ORF, though its function is uncertain. Trimming cost V 0 bases and J 2 bases, with 22 bases left between them. The CDR3 spans 19 residues. CDR3 sequence: CASSQSVRTANGGNYGYTF. DNA of the CDR3: TGCGCCAGCAGTCAATCCGTCCGGACAGCCAACGGCGGGAACTATGGCTACACCTTC.

The rearrangement joins TRBV5-1 to TRBJ1-2; D may be TRBD1 (5 bases). This CDR3 comprises 14 residues. In germline, CDR1 is SGHRS, CDR2 YFSETQ. Trimming removed 3 bases at V and 2 bases at J, with 11 bases between. The CDR3 protein is CASSSGGGNYGYTF. CDR3 bases: TGCGCCAGCAGCTCTGGCGGGGGGAACTATGGCTACACCTTC.

The rearrangement uses TRBV12-3 or TRBV12-4 and TRBJ2-2; weak D call: TRBD2 (5 bases). V shed 5 bases and J shed 5 bases, with 9 bases lying between them. This CDR3 is 13 amino acids long. The chain's CDR3 is CASSRWETGELFF. CDR3 in DNA: TGTGCCAGCAGTCGGTGGGAGACCGGGGAGCTGTTTTTT.

V usage is TRBV19 and J usage is TRBJ2-3, with D possibly being TRBD2 (7 bases). V lost 6 bases and J lost 2, with 15 bases in between. CDR1 LNHDA and CDR2 SQIVND come from the germline V gene (reference sequence). The CDR3 has 15 amino acids. This chain's CDR3 is CASRDRGASTDTQYF. The CDR3 DNA sequence: TGTGCCAGTAGAGATCGGGGGGCCTCCACAGATACGCAGTATTTT.

The CDR3, as DNA: TGCGCCAGCAGCCCCCCGACAGATCAAGAGACCCAGTACTTC. This codes for CASSPPTDQETQYF. The V gene is TRBV5-1, the J gene TRBJ2-5, with TRBD1 as a possible D gene (5 bases). The CDR3 is 14 residues long. Germline loops: CDR1 SGHRS, CDR2 YFSETQ. V lost 4 bases, J lost 2 bases, and 12 bases lay in between.

This clone was seen a single time. V and J are TRBV5-1 and TRBJ2-3, with D perhaps TRBD2 (5 bases). The germline V gene has CDR1 SGHRS and CDR2 YFSETQ. Trimming removed 2 bases at V and 3 bases at J, with 10 bases between. This CDR3 comprises 14 residues. The CDR3 DNA is TGCGCCAGCAGCTTCGGACTGACTACAGATACGCAGTATTTT. It encodes CASSFGLTTDTQYF.

This sequence joins TRBV5-4 and TRBJ2-1, with TRBD2 matching 9 bases. The V gene end was trimmed by 0 bases and the J gene end by 5 bases; junction bases not matched to a gene: 6. The CDR3 consists of 16 residues. Germline V CDR1 and CDR2: SGHNT, YYREEE (reference sequence). Written as DNA, the CDR3 is TGTGCCAGCAGCTTGGGACTAAGCGGGGGGAACAATGAGCAGTTCTTC. Translating gives CASSLGLSGGNNEQFF.